The 14 T cell receptor beta chains listed next were all sequenced from one sample in a study of blood T cell repertoires in COVID-19. The method was immunoSEQ multiplex PCR; TCRdb's version includes in-frame clones alone and lacks a portion of them. The table shows 24,000 or so clones, with roughly 84% occurring only once. Sequencing was carried out using peripheral blood. The receptors here all came from a human donor in a cohort sampled during active COVID-19. The donor label of this sample is uncertain.

The chain combines TRBV6-2 or TRBV6-3 with TRBJ2-1; 11 bases align to TRBD2. The CDR3 sequence is 15 residues long. Germline V gene data show CDR1 as MNHEY and CDR2 as SVGEGT. V lost 4 bases to trimming and J lost 3 bases; unmatched junction nucleotides: 2. The CDR3 is CASSSGTSGYNEQFF. CDR3 nucleotide sequence: TGTGCCAGCAGTTCCGGGACTAGCGGCTACAATGAGCAGTTCTTC.

The chain is built from TRBV10-2 and TRBJ2-7, with a possible D match to TRBD2 (7 bases). The V end was cut by 5 bases, the J end by 4 bases, with 18 bases between. The germline V gene has CDR1 WSHSY and CDR2 SAAADI. This CDR3 region has 15 residues. Here the CDR3 reads CASSLTGGHGYEQYF. CDR3 sequence (DNA): TGCGCCAGCAGTCTTACGGGGGGCCACGGGTACGAGCAGTACTTC.

This chain uses TRBV7-2 with TRBJ1-1, with D unresolved. Trimming cost V 2 bases and J 1 base, with 11 bases left between them. The length of the CDR3 is 15 residues. CDR1 is SGHTA, CDR2 FQGNSA, per germline. The CDR3 region has the DNA TGTGCCAGCAGCTTATCGGTGTCCTCGAACACTGAAGCTTTCTTT. This gives the protein CASSLSVSSNTEAFF.

The J gene is TRBJ2-3, the V gene TRBV29-1; possible D gene TRBD1, 6 bases. The CDR3 has 12 residues. Germline CDR1 SQVTM, CDR2 ANQGSEA. Deletions cut 6 bases from V and 6 bases from J, with 13 bases between. The CDR3 nucleotides read TGCAGCGTGCACAGGGTCGAGGATACGCAGTATTTT. Its protein is CSVHRVEDTQYF.

The chain recombines TRBV11-2 with TRBJ2-1, with D perhaps TRBD2 (5 bases). Germline CDR1 SGHAT, CDR2 FQNNGV. The V end was cut by 0 bases, the J end by 5 bases, with 11 bases between. The CDR3 sequence is 15 residues long. CDR3 region: CASSLELLGNNEQFF. In DNA, the CDR3 is TGTGCCAGCAGCTTAGAGCTACTAGGAAACAATGAGCAGTTCTTC.

This clone was seen just once. This rearrangement joins TRBV19 to TRBJ2-2; 11 bases are shared with TRBD2. J gave up 4 bases and V 3 bases, and 4 bases lay outside the gene matches. Looked up from germline, CDR1 is LNHDA and CDR2 is SQIVND (reference sequence). This CDR3 spans 16 amino acids. The CDR3 reads CASSISGGATTGELFF. The CDR3 DNA sequence: TGTGCCAGTAGTATTAGCGGGGGGGCCACCACCGGGGAGCTGTTTTTT.

The V gene is TRBV6-5, the J gene TRBJ2-1; possibly TRBD2 for D (7 bases). The CDR3 extends over 14 amino acids. Germline V CDR1 and CDR2: MNHEY, SVGAGI. Trimming took off 7 bases at V and 4 bases at J, with 14 bases between the two ends. The CDR3 nucleotides read TGTGCCAGCAAGGGGGGGATAAGGTACAATGAGCAGTTCTTC. It translates to CASKGGIRYNEQFF.

This chain joins TRBV19 and TRBJ2-3, with 13 bases aligning to TRBD2. V gave up 10 bases and J gave up 3 bases; unmatched junction bases: 10. This CDR3 comprises 16 residues. Per the germline V gene, CDR1 is LNHDA and CDR2 is SQIVND (reference sequence). CDR3 protein: CATTSGGRMLTDTQYF. CDR3 DNA sequence: TGTGCCACGACTAGCGGGGGGAGGATGTTAACAGATACGCAGTATTTT.

On this clone itself: Other DNA sequences from this sample encode an identical CDR3 as well. V is TRBV20-1 and J is TRBJ2-3; a possible D gene is TRBD2 (5 bases). The V end was cut by 5 bases, the J end by 6 bases, with 9 bases between. Germline CDR1 is DFQATT and CDR2 is SNEGSKA (reference sequence). This CDR3 has 11 residues. CDR3 sequence (DNA): TGCAGTGCTCCTTTAGCGGATACGCAGTATTTT. Residues: CSAPLADTQYF.

V usage is TRBV6-2 or TRBV6-3 and J usage is TRBJ1-1; TRBD1 aligns across 11 bases. Trimming removed 6 bases from V and 5 bases from J; junction bases left unmatched: 5. Germline loops: CDR1 MNHEY, CDR2 SVGEGT. CDR3 length: 14 amino acids. DNA for the CDR3: TGTGCCAGCAGCCCCGGGACAGGGGGAACTGAAGCTTTCTTT. Its protein is CASSPGTGGTEAFF.

This rearrangement joins TRBV18 to TRBJ2-3; 9 bases agree with TRBD1. V was pared by 2 bases and J by 1 base, with 7 bases of the junction left unmatched. CDR1 is KGHSH, CDR2 LQKENI, per germline. The CDR3 consists of 17 residues. The CDR3 bases are TGTGCCAGCTCACCAGGGAACAGGGGGCGAGGCACAGATACGCAGTATTTT. This translates into CASSPGNRGRGTDTQYF.

About this clone itself: The junction differs from germline at one of its ends, possibly a read error. This chain connects TRBV6-5 to TRBJ2-3; 14 bases match TRBD2. From germline, CDR1 is MNHEY and CDR2 SVGAGI. The CDR3 spans 15 residues. The CDR3 is CASSLGLAGATTQYF. CDR3 in DNA: TGTGCCAGCAGTTTGGGACTAGCGGGGGCCACTACGCAATATTTT.

CDR3 in DNA: TGTGCCTGCCAGACAGCCCCGATGGTCACTGAAGCTTTCTTT. Protein sequence: CACQTAPMVTEAFF. The chain has TRBV2 and TRBJ1-1; possibly TRBD1 for D (5 bases). The CDR3 has 14 residues. Germline CDR1 SNHLY, CDR2 FYNNEI. The V end lost 11 bases, the J end lost 4 bases, and 20 bases lay between the germline ends.

This clone was recorded a few times. V gene TRBV12-3 or TRBV12-4 combines with J gene TRBJ2-7; 8 bases are shared with TRBD1. The CDR3 consists of 13 residues. V was pared by 6 bases and J by 5 bases, with 6 bases of the junction left unmatched. This CDR3 is CASRTTGDNEQYF. The CDR3 nucleotides are TGTGCCAGCAGAACGACAGGGGACAACGAGCAGTACTTC.